The rows below give T cell receptor beta chains drawn from one sample of a study of OX40 agonist ivuxolimab in advanced cancers. Only in-frame clones appear in the TCRdb table, and some are missing; sequencing was by immunoSEQ multiplex PCR. The table shows about 59,000 clones, with under 90% occurring only once. Sample: CD4+ or CD8+ T cells sorted from blood, taken in a trial of the OX40 agonist ivuxolimab. The receptors derive from an adult with an advanced solid tumor such as melanoma, head and neck, liver or kidney cancer. The CDR3 runs from the conserved cysteine through the conserved F or W. D genes are given only for firm matches. A clone size is listed for some rows: how often the clone was seen (once, few, many), or a class if it is expanded.

D gene	clone size	J gene	V gene	CDR3 DNA	CDR3 protein
-	few	TRBJ2-5	TRBV15	TGTGCCACCAGCACTATATCAAGGAGGGCCAGGTGGGAGACCCAGTACTTC	CATSTISRRARWETQYF
-	-	TRBJ2-2	TRBV7-9	TGTGCCAGCAGCTTAGGACAAAACACCGGGGAGCTGTTTTTT	CASSLGQNTGELFF
TRBD1	once	TRBJ1-1	TRBV18	TGTGCCAGCTCACCGAGGGACAGGGGGTTAACTGAAGCTTTCTTT	CASSPRDRGLTEAFF
TRBD1	-	TRBJ2-2	TRBV11-3	TGTGCCAGCAGCGCAGGGGGCACGAACACCGGGGAGCTGTTTTTT	CASSAGGTNTGELFF
TRBD2	-	TRBJ2-1	TRBV7-3	TGTGCCAGCAGCGTAGGACTAGCGGAAAACAATGAGCAGTTCTTC	CASSVGLAENNEQFF
TRBD1	few	TRBJ1-2	TRBV7-9	TGTGCCAGCAGCTTCTGGACAGGACCACTTCCTAACTATGGCTACACCTTC	CASSFWTGPLPNYGYTF
TRBD1	-	TRBJ2-1	TRBV19	TGTGCCAGTAGTCGCTCACGAACAGGGGACAATGAGCAGTTCTTC	CASSRSRTGDNEQFF
-	once	TRBJ1-5	TRBV2	TGTGCCAGCAAAGACAGCAATCAGCCCCAGCATTTT	CASKDSNQPQHF
-	-	TRBJ1-2	TRBV7-9	TGTGCCAGCAGCCCTGCACTTATGAGGGGTGGCTACACCTTC	CASSPALMRGGYTF
-	once	TRBJ2-7	TRBV4-1	TGCGCCAGCAGCCAAGATCGGGGACGGACCTACGAGCAGTACTTC	CASSQDRGRTYEQYF
TRBD1	-	TRBJ1-6	TRBV10-3	TGTGCCATCAGTGCAGGGGGAAATAATTCACCCCTCCACTTT	CAISAGGNNSPLHF
-	many	TRBJ1-2	TRBV7-2	TGTGCCAGCAGCCCCGAACCCGGGGGCGGCTATGGCTACACCTTC	CASSPEPGGGYGYTF
TRBD2	-	TRBJ2-3	TRBV7-3	TGTGCCAGCAGCGCGGGGGGAACTAGCCCCGATACGCAGTATTTT	CASSAGGTSPDTQYF
TRBD1	-	TRBJ2-3	TRBV6-6	TGTGCCAGCCCGCCTACGGTAGGGGGCATGTATACGCAGTATTTT	CASPPTVGGMYTQYF
-	-	TRBJ2-1	TRBV7-7	TGTGCTAGCAGCCGTACTAGTGATCCGGGCGATGAGCAGTTCTTC	CASSRTSDPGDEQFF
-	-	TRBJ1-4	TRBV5-6	TGTGCCAGCAGCCACCCGACCGACGCAGTAAAACTGTTTTTT	CASSHPTDAVKLFF
-	-	TRBJ2-7	TRBV21-1	TGTGCCAGCAGCAAATTGTCCCCGGGGAGGGGGTCCGCCTACGAGCAGTACTTC	CASSKLSPGRGSAYEQYF
-	once	TRBJ1-3	TRBV6-6	TGTGCCAGCAGTTACTCAGCCGGAAACACCATATATTTT	CASSYSAGNTIYF
-	few	TRBJ2-7	TRBV18	TGTGCCAGCTCATGGCAGGGAAGATCCTACGAGCAGTACTTC	CASSWQGRSYEQYF
-	-	TRBJ1-5	TRBV4-1	TGCGCCAGCAGCCAAGTTTCCGTGGAGGGCGGCAATCAGCCCCAGCATTTT	CASSQVSVEGGNQPQHF
TRBD1	few	TRBJ1-1	TRBV4-1	TGCGCCAGCAGCCAAACCGGGACAGGGACCAAGGACACTGAAGCTTTCTTT	CASSQTGTGTKDTEAFF
-	-	TRBJ1-5	TRBV19	TGTGCCAGTAGTATAGCGGGGTCAGCCCAGCATTTT	CASSIAGSAQHF
-	once	TRBJ1-3	TRBV5-1	TGCGCCAGCAGCTTGGATTATATCAGCTCTGGAAACACCATATATTTT	CASSLDYISSGNTIYF
TRBD2	-	TRBJ2-5	TRBV7-2	TGTGCCAGCAGCTTCAGGGGAGCGGGAGATGGAGAGACCCAGTACTTC	CASSFRGAGDGETQYF
TRBD1	-	TRBJ2-7	TRBV6-5	TGTGCCAGCAGTCAGACAGGGACCTACGAGCAGTACTTC	CASSQTGTYEQYF
TRBD2	-	TRBJ2-6	TRBV7-2	TGTGCCAGCAGCCCCTCGACTAGCGGCATAACTGGGGCCAACGTCCTGACTTTC	CASSPSTSGITGANVLTF
-	-	TRBJ1-3	TRBV6-6	TGTGCCAGCAGACCGTGGTCAGAGACAAACACCATATATTTT	CASRPWSETNTIYF
-	-	TRBJ1-2	TRBV6-5	TGTGCCAGCACCAAGGGGTATAGGGGCTACACCTTC	CASTKGYRGYTF
-	-	TRBJ2-5	TRBV10-3	TGTGCCATCAGCCCCTTTTATCCACAAGAGACCCAGTACTTC	CAISPFYPQETQYF
TRBD2	-	TRBJ2-3	TRBV10-3	TGTGCCATCAGGGCTAGCGGGAGGAGCACAGATACGCAGTATTTT	CAIRASGRSTDTQYF
TRBD1	-	TRBJ2-7	TRBV14	TGTGCCAGCAGCCAAGAAAGGGGGCGCGCCTACGAGCAGTACTTC	CASSQERGRAYEQYF
-	-	TRBJ2-3	TRBV7-2	TGTGCCAGCAGTTTCCGCAACGGGGATGATACGCAGTATTTT	CASSFRNGDDTQYF
-	-	TRBJ2-4	TRBV6-5	TGTGCCAGCCGGGGAGCGACAGACATTCAGTACTTC	CASRGATDIQYF
-	once	TRBJ2-7	TRBV5-1	TGCGCCAGCAGCTTAAACACCTACGAGCAGTACTTC	CASSLNTYEQYF
-	-	TRBJ1-2	TRBV5-6	TGTGCCAGCAGCTTAGTTCGGCCGGGGGATGGCTACACCTTC	CASSLVRPGDGYTF
-	once	TRBJ2-3	TRBV19	TGTGCCAGTAGTTACAGCGAGACCACAGATACGCAGTATTTT	CASSYSETTDTQYF
-	-	TRBJ2-3	TRBV4-1	TGCGCCAGCAGCCTCTCAGGGGTCTACACAGATACGCAGTATTTT	CASSLSGVYTDTQYF
-	-	TRBJ2-1	TRBV7-2	TGTGCCAGCAGCTTAGACTGGCAGGGCTATGAGCAGTTCTTC	CASSLDWQGYEQFF
-	-	TRBJ1-2	TRBV7-3	TGTGCCAGCACCCTAAACCCTAGAGTGGGTGGCTACACCTTC	CASTLNPRVGGYTF
TRBD2	-	TRBJ2-7	TRBV7-8	TGTGCCACCAACGGAGCGGCGGGAGGGCCTAACTACGAGCAGTACTTC	CATNGAAGGPNYEQYF
-	-	TRBJ2-5	TRBV7-6	TGTGCCAGCAGCCCCCAGTCGGGGCAAGAGACCCAGTACTTC	CASSPQSGQETQYF
-	-	TRBJ1-1	TRBV6-6	TGTGCCAGCAGTTACAGGGGGGGAAACACTGAAGCTTTCTTT	CASSYRGGNTEAFF
-	-	TRBJ2-3	TRBV6-1	TGTGCCAGCAGTGAATCATTAGATACGCAGTATTTT	CASSESLDTQYF
-	-	TRBJ2-7	TRBV6-5	TGTGCCAGCAGTTACTCCCGAGGGACACATAACTACGAGCAGTACTTC	CASSYSRGTHNYEQYF
-	-	TRBJ2-5	TRBV29-1	TGCAGCGTTGAGGTGGGCCAAGAGACCCAGTACTTC	CSVEVGQETQYF
TRBD2	-	TRBJ2-7	TRBV19	TGTGCCAGTAACCAAGGACTAGCGCCCTACGAGCAGTACTTC	CASNQGLAPYEQYF